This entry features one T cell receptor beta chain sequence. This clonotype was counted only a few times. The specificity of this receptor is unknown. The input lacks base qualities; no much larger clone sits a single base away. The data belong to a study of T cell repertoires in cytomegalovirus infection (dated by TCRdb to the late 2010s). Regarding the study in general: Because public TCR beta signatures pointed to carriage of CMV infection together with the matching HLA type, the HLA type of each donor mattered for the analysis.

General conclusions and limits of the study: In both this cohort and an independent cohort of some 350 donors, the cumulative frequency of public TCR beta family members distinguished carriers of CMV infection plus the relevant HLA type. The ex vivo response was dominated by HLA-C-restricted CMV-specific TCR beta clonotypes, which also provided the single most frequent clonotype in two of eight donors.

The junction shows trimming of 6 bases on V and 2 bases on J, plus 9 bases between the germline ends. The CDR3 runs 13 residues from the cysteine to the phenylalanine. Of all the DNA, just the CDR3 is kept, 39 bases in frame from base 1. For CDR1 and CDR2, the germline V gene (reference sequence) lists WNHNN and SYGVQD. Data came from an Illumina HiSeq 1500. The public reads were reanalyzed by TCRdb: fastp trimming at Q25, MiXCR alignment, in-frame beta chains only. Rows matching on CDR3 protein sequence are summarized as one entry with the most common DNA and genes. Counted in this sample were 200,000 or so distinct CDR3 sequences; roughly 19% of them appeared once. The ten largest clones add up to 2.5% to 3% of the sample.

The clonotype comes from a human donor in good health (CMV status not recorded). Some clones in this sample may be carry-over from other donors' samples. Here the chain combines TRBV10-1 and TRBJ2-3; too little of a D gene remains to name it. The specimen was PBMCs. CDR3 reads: CASSRVLTDTQYF. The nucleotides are TGCGCCAGCAGCCGGGTCCTCACAGATACGCAGTATTTT.